Presented here are 3 T cell receptor beta chains from one specimen sequenced in a study of T cell responses to AZD1222 COVID-19 vaccine. Data came from immunoSEQ multiplex PCR; TCRdb stores just in-frame clones and leaves some out. This sample carries 150,000 to 200,000 clones, around 95% of them seen once, and the ten largest clones take about 0.6%. The sequencing used peripheral blood, collected on day 0 of AZD1222 vaccination. The receptors come from an adult in good health.

The chain recombines TRBV4-1 with TRBJ1-2; D unresolved. The CDR3 length is 14 residues. Germline CDR1 MGHRA, CDR2 YSYEKL. V shed 4 bases and J shed 6 bases, with 15 bases lying between them. The CDR3, as DNA: TGCGCCAGCAGCCGAAGTACGAATGGCGATGGCTACACCTTC. This encodes CASSRSTNGDGYTF.

The J gene is TRBJ1-6, the V gene TRBV5-1, with D tentatively TRBD1 (5 bases). The germline CDR1 and CDR2 sequences are SGHRS and YFSETQ. The CDR3 runs to 14 residues. The V gene lost 0 bases and the J gene lost 8 bases, with 9 bases spanning the gap. CDR3 residues: CASSLEGRDSPLHF. CDR3 DNA: TGCGCCAGCAGCTTGGAGGGGCGTGATTCACCCCTCCACTTT.

The chain recombines TRBV3-1 (or the pseudogene TRBV3-2) with TRBJ2-3; D call uncertain. Germline CDR1 and CDR2: LGHDT and YNNKEL (reference sequence). Trimming left V 0 bases short and J 0 bases short, with 16 bases between. The CDR3 extends over 18 amino acids. The CDR3 loop is CASSQEITDLPSTDTQYF. Written as DNA, the CDR3 is TGTGCCAGCAGCCAAGAGATCACGGACCTACCTAGCACAGATACGCAGTATTTT.